Sequencing of this T cell receptor (beta chain) was carried out in a study of neoadjuvant anti-PD-1 for oral cavity cancer. Study details: Most patients had three to four biweekly doses of 3 mg/kg nivolumab before resection.

Study results and limitations: With a few patients per group, TCR findings need larger cohorts.

Clones were sequenced by immunoSEQ multiplex PCR, and TCRdb holds only the in-frame ones, with some missing. The sample holds some 71,000 clones; around 88% are singletons and the top ten take roughly 3.5%. This CDR3 comprises 12 residues. V was trimmed by 3 bases and J by 7 bases, leaving 9 bases between them. The V gene's germline CDR1 is SNHLY and CDR2 FYNNEI. In the case of this clone: The antigen remains undetermined.

Stage II-IVA oral cavity squamous cell carcinoma was new and untreated by systemic or radiation therapy. This sample comprised PBMCs, obtained before nivolumab (anti-PD-1) treatment. The rearrangement joins TRBV2 to TRBJ1-2, with D hard to call. The TCR sequence derives from a person aged 40 to 85 with oral cavity squamous cell carcinoma. CDR3 sequence: CASSDLGFGYTF. The DNA for the CDR3 is TGTGCCAGCAGTGACCTTGGGTTTGGCTACACCTTC.